This T cell receptor (beta chain) is from a study of cytomegalovirus exposure and HLA in healthy donors. Study results and limitations: TCR beta sequences reportedly predicted the HLA-A and HLA-B alleles of most subjects accurately.

Notes on this clone: Its antigen is not known.

With 60 Vbeta and 13 Jbeta primers, the PCR was carried out. This table comes from immunoSEQ multiplex PCR, and its TCRdb copy is limited to in-frame clones, with some not included. The table records some 87,000 clones, approximately 60% of them present only once. The clonotype originates from a woman aged 30 to 39 in good health and CMV-seropositive. Sequencing input: PBMCs.

CDR3 residues: CASSQGAEQYF. CDR3 DNA: TGTGCCAGCAGTCAGGGCGCCGAGCAGTACTTC. V and J are TRBV6-5 and TRBJ2-7; tentatively, D is TRBD1 (5 bases). Germline CDR1 MNHEY, CDR2 SVGAGI. Between the trimmed V and J ends, which lost 5 bases and 6 bases, there was a span of 8 bases. The CDR3 length is 11 residues.